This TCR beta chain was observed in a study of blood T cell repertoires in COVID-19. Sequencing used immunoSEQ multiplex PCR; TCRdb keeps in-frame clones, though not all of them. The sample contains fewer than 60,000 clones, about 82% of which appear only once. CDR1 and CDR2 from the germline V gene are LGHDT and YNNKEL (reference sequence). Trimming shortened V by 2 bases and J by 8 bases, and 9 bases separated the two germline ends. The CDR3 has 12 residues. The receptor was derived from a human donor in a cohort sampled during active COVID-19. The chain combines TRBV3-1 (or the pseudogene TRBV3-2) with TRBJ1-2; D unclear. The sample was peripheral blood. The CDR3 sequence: CASSQLLNGYTF. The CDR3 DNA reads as TGTGCCAGCAGCCAATTACTGAACGGCTACACCTTC.